The rows below give T cell receptor beta chains drawn from one sample of a study of identical twins. One entry per CDR3 protein, called by TCRdb with MiXCR from the 5' RACE reads. The sample carries about 890,000 distinct CDR3 sequences, roughly an eighth recorded once. These data also formed part of another study, on yellow fever vaccine responses in identical twins.

The specimen was PBMCs. The source of these receptors is a woman aged 18-35 years in good health. CDR3s include the opening cysteine and the closing phenylalanine or tryptophan. D genes are given only for firm matches. Clone size is not always given. Where it is, it says once, few, many or a class for expanded clones.

D gene	V gene	J gene	clone size	CDR3 protein	CDR3 DNA
.	TRBV4-2	TRBJ2-3	few	CASSQDGGSGGDTQYF	TGTGCCAGCAGCCAAGATGGGGGGAGCGGCGGGGATACGCAGTATTTT
.	TRBV29-1	TRBJ2-7	few	CSVERDKPYEQYF	TGCAGCGTTGAAAGGGACAAGCCCTACGAGCAGTACTTC
TRBD1	TRBV7-3	TRBJ2-7	few	CASSLSSTGGKNEQYF	TGTGCCAGCAGCTTATCGTCGACAGGGGGCAAAAACGAGCAGTACTTC
.	TRBV18	TRBJ2-7	few	CASSPPSGYYYEQYF	TGTGCCAGCTCACCACCGTCAGGTTATTACTACGAGCAGTACTTC
TRBD1	TRBV29-1	TRBJ2-1	.	CSGERWTGVNEQFF	TGCAGCGGCGAAAGGTGGACAGGGGTCAATGAGCAGTTCTTC
.	TRBV29-1	TRBJ2-1	many	CSVGAREQFF	TGCAGCGTTGGGGCACGTGAGCAGTTCTTC
TRBD2	TRBV5-1	TRBJ2-3	many	CASSSGLAGATDTQYF	TGCGCCAGCAGCTCAGGACTAGCGGGAGCCACAGATACGCAGTATTTT
TRBD2	TRBV12-3/TRBV12-4	TRBJ2-3	many	CASSPRAGPTDTQYF	TGTGCCAGCAGTCCCAGAGCGGGGCCCACAGATACGCAGTATTTT
.	TRBV18	TRBJ1-1	few	CASSKDGFTEAFF	TGTGCCAGCTCAAAGGACGGTTTCACTGAAGCTTTCTTT
TRBD1	TRBV6-5	TRBJ2-7	.	CASSYSTGGANVPFYEQYF	TGTGCCAGCAGTTACTCGACAGGGGGCGCGAACGTCCCCTTCTACGAGCAGTACTTC
.	TRBV28	TRBJ1-4	few	CASNPSGGASEKLFF	TGTGCCAGCAATCCCTCCGGGGGCGCCTCTGAAAAACTGTTTTTT
.	TRBV5-1	TRBJ2-3	.	CASSARTESTDTQYF	TGCGCCAGCAGCGCCCGGACAGAGAGCACAGATACGCAGTATTTT
TRBD1	TRBV14	TRBJ1-6	many	CASSQGTGVRSPLHF	TGTGCCAGCAGCCAGGGGACAGGCGTTAGGTCACCCCTCCACTTT
.	TRBV12-3/TRBV12-4	TRBJ1-4	.	CASSLQGLRGQRVFF	TGTGCCAGCAGTTTGCAGGGTTTACGGGGGCAGAGGGTGTTTTTT
.	TRBV10-3	TRBJ2-7	.	CAISESGQGAGYEQYF	TGTGCCATCAGTGAGTCCGGCCAGGGTGCCGGATACGAGCAGTACTTC
.	TRBV9	TRBJ1-3	many	CASSNLGGRGSGNTIYF	TGTGCCAGCAGCAACCTGGGGGGACGGGGCTCTGGAAACACCATATATTTT
TRBD2	TRBV4-2	TRBJ2-3	many	CASSPGTSGESVTDTQYF	TGTGCCAGCAGCCCAGGGACTAGCGGGGAGTCTGTCACAGATACGCAGTATTTT